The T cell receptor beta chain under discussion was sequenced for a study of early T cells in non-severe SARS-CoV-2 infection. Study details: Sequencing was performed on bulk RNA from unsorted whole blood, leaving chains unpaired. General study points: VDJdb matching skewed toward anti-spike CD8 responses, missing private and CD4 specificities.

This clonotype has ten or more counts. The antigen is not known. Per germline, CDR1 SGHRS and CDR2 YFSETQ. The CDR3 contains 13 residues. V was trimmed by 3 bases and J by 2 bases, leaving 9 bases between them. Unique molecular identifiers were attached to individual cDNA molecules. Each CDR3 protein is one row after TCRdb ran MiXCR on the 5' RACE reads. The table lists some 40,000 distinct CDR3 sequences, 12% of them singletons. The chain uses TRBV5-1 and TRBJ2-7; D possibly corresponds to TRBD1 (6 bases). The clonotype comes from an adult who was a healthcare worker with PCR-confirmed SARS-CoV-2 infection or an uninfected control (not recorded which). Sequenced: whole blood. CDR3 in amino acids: CASSSGQPYEQYF. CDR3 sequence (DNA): TGCGCCAGCAGCTCGGGACAACCCTACGAGCAGTACTTC. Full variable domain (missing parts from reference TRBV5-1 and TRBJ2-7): KAGVTQTPRYLIKTRGQQVTLSCSPISGHRSVSWYQQTPGQGLQFLFEYFSETQRNKGNFPGRFSGRQFSNSRSEMNVSTLELGDSALYLCASSSGQPYEQYFGPGTRLTVT.